This TCR beta chain was sequenced in a study of blood T cell repertoires in COVID-19. Overall study: Samples came from the United States, Italy and Spain, spanning acute and convalescent COVID-19. Sources were T cells, B-cell-depleted T cells, or PBMCs; the material itself was cDNA or gDNA.

Germline values: CDR1 SGHNT, CDR2 YENEEA. This CDR3 is 13 amino acids long. V lost 2 bases, J lost 9 bases, and 11 bases lay in between. Original analysis: Amplification of reference gene primers provided the estimated nucleated cell counts. Produced via immunoSEQ multiplex PCR; TCRdb's table is partial and in-frame only. The V and J calls and clone size were taken over from that table, and D and trimming were inferred from the DNA. This table holds fewer than 250,000 clones, around 90% found once. The rearrangement uses TRBV11-3 and TRBJ2-1; D uncertain. Sequenced input: peripheral blood. The clonotype comes from a human donor in a cohort sampled during active COVID-19. The CDR3 sequence is CASSLNIISEQFF. DNA for the CDR3: TGTGCCAGCAGCTTAAACATCATCAGTGAGCAGTTCTTC.